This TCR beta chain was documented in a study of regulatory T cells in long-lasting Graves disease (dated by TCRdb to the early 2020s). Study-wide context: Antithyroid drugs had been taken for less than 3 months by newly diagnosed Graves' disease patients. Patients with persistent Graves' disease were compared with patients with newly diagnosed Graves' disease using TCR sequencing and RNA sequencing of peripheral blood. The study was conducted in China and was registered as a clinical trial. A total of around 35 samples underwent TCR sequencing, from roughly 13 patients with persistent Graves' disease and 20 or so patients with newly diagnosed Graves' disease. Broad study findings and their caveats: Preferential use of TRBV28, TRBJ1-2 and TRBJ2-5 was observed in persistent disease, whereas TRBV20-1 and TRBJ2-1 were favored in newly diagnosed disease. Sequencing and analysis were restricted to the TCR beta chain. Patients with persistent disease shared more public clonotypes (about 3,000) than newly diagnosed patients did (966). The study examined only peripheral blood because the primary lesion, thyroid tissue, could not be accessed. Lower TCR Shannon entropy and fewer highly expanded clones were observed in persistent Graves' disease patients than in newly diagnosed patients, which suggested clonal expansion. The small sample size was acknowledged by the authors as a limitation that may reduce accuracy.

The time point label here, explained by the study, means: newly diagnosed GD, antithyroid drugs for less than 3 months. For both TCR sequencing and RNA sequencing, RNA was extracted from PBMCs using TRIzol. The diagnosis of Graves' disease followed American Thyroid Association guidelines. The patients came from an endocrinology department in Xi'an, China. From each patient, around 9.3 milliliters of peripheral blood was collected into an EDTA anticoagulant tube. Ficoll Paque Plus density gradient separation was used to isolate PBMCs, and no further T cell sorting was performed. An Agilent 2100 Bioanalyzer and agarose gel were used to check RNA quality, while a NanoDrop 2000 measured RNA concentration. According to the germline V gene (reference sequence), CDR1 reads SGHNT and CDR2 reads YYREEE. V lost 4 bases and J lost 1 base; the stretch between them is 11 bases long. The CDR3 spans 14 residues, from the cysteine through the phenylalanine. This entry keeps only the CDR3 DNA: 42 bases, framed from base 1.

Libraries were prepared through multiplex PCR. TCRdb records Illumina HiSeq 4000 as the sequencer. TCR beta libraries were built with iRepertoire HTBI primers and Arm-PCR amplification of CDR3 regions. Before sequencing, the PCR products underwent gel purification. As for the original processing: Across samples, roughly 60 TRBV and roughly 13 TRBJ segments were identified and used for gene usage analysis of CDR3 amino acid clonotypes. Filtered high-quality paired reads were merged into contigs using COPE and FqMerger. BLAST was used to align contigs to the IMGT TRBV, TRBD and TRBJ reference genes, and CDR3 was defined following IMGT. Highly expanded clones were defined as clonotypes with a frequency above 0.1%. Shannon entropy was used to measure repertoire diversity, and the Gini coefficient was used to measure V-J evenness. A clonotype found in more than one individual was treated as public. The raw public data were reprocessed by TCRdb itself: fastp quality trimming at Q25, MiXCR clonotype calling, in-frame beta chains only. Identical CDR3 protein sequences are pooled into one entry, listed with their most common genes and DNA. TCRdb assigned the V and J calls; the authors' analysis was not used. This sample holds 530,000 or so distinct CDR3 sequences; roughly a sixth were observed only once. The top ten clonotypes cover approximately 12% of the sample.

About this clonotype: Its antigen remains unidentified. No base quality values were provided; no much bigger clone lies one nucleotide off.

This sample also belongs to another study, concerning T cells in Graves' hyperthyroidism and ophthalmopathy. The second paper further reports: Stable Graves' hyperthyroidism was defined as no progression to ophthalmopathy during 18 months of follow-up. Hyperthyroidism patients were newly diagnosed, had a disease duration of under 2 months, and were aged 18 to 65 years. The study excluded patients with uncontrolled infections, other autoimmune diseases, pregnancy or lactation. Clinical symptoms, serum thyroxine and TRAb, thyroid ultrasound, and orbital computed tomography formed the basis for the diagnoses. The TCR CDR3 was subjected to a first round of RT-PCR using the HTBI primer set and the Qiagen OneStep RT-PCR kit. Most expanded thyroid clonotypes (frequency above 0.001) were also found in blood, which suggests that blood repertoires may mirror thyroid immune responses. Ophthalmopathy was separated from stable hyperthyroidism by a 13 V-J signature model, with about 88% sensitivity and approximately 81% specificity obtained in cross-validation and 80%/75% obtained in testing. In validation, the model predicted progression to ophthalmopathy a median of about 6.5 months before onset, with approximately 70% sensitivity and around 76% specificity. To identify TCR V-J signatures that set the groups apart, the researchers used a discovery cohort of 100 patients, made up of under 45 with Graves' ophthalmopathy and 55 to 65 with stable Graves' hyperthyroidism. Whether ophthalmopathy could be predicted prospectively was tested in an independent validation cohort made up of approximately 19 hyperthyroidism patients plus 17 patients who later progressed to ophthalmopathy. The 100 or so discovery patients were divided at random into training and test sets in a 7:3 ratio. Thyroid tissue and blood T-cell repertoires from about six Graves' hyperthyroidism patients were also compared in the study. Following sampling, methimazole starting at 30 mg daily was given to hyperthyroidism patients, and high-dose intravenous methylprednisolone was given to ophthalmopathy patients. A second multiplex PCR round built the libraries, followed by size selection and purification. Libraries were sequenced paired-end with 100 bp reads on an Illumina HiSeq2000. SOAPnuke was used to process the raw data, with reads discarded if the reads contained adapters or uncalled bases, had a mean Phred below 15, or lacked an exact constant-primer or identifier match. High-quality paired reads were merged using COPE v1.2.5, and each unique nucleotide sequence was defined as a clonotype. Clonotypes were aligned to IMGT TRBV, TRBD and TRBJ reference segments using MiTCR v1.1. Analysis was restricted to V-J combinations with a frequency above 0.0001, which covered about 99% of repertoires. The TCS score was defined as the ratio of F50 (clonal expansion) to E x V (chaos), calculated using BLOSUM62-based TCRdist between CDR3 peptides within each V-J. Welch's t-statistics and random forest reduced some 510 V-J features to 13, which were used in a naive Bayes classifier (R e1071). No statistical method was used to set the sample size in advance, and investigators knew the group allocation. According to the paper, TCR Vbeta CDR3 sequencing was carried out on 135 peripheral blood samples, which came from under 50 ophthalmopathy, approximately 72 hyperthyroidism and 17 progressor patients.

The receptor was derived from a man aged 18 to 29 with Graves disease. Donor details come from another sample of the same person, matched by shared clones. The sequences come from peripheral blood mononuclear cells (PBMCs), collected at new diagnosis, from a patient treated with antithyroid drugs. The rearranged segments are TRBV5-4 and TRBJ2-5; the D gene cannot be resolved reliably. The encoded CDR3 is CASSTSRLQETQYF. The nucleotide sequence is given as TGTGCCAGCAGCACATCAAGGCTCCAAGAGACCCAGTACTTC.